These 19 T cell receptor beta chains originate from one sample sequenced in a study of shared clonotypes between healthy human individuals (dated by TCRdb to 2018 to 2020). The library was prepared using the immunoSEQ multiplex PCR assay. In its TCRdb copy, this immuneACCESS table keeps in-frame sequences only and misses some clones. Where compared with another copy, unresolved V genes explain less than half of these, and the others have no known cause. The sample table contains about 2,200,000 clones; only one count was recorded for approximately 94% of them. The top ten clones comprise approximately 1.7% of the sample. CD8 naive samples were obtained by positive selection for CCR7 among CD45RO-negative cells, yielding a CD45RA+CCR7+ population from which TemRA cells were excluded. Specimen: naive CD8+ T cells from PBMCs. The cell subset or site tag for this specimen amounts to: CD45RA+CCR7+. Source of these receptors: a man in his late teens or twenties in good health. Some clones in this sample may be carry-over from other donors' samples.

The chain carries TRBV27 and TRBJ1-1, with no clear D. V shed 6 bases and J shed 4 bases, with 15 bases lying between them. This CDR3 has 14 amino acids. CDR1 is MNHEY and CDR2 is SMNVEV in the germline V gene (reference sequence). The CDR3 nucleotides are TGTGCCAGCAGCCCCCCAAGGAAGGCCACTGAAGCTTTCTTT. This encodes CASSPPRKATEAFF.

The chain links TRBV7-2 to TRBJ2-1; a possible D gene is TRBD2 (6 bases). Germline V gives CDR1 SGHTA, CDR2 FQGNSA. The ends were cut back, 3 bases at V and 4 bases at J, with 13 bases in the middle. CDR3 size: 15 residues. The CDR3 loop reads CASSLEPGLYNEQFF. In DNA form, the CDR3 reads TGTGCCAGCAGCTTGGAACCGGGACTTTACAATGAGCAGTTCTTC.

Only one count was recorded for this clone. The rearrangement joins TRBV19 to TRBJ2-1, with 12 bases lining up with TRBD2. Germline V gene sequence: CDR1 LNHDA, CDR2 SQIVND (reference sequence). This CDR3 spans 20 amino acids. Germline trimming cut 3 bases from V and 7 bases from J; bases unmatched to any gene: 19. In nucleotides, the CDR3 is TGTGCCAGTAGTATTAGGATAGGACTAGCGGGGACTCCCCGGGAAAATGAGCAGTTCTTC. Its translation: CASSIRIGLAGTPRENEQFF.

This chain connects TRBV4-1 to TRBJ2-7; 9 bases align to TRBD1. This CDR3 contains 15 residues. Looked up from germline, CDR1 is MGHRA and CDR2 is YSYEKL. The V and J ends lost 4 bases and 2 bases, in that order; junction bases with no gene match: 6. CDR3 nucleotide sequence: TGCGCCAGCAGCCTCCGGGACAGGGATGCCTACGAGCAGTACTTC. Translation: CASSLRDRDAYEQYF.

For the CDR3, the DNA is TGCGCCAGCAGCCCCGGGTTCCGGGCGGAGACCCAGTACTTC. Protein product: CASSPGFRAETQYF. The chain carries TRBV4-1 and TRBJ2-5; D is unclear. This CDR3 contains 14 residues. Trimming left V 4 bases short and J 5 bases short, with 14 bases between. Germline V gene lookup returns CDR1 MGHRA and CDR2 YSYEKL.

V usage is TRBV30 and J usage is TRBJ2-7; D possibly corresponds to TRBD1 (8 bases). The CDR3 contains 18 residues. Germline V gene sequence: CDR1 GTSNPN, CDR2 SVGIG (reference sequence). Deletions cut 7 bases from V and 1 base from J, with 29 bases between. The CDR3 here is CASPRAGQAGLRSYEQYF. The CDR3 DNA sequence: TGTGCCTCCCCGAGAGCGGGACAGGCCGGGTTGAGGTCCTACGAGCAGTACTTC.

Note on this clone: Other DNA variants within this sample encode the same CDR3. The rearrangement uses TRBV5-1 and TRBJ2-7, with 16 bases fitting TRBD2. CDR3 length: 17 amino acids. CDR1 is SGHRS and CDR2 is YFSETQ in the germline V gene. Trimming at V came to 4 bases and at J to 0 bases, leaving 4 bases not matched to a gene. As DNA, the CDR3 is TGCGCCAGCAGCAAGGGACTAGCGGGAGGGAGCTCCTACGAGCAGTACTTC. Amino acids: CASSKGLAGGSSYEQYF.

The J gene is TRBJ2-7, the V gene TRBV10-3, with D tentatively TRBD1 (5 bases). CDR1 is ENHRY and CDR2 is SYGVKD in the germline V gene. The length of the CDR3 is 13 residues. Trimming left V 4 bases short and J 3 bases short, with 10 bases between. The CDR3 nucleotides read TGTGCCATCAGTGTAGGGGATCTCTACGAGCAGTACTTC. It encodes CAISVGDLYEQYF.

The J gene is TRBJ1-2, the V gene TRBV27; possible D gene TRBD1, 6 bases. Deletions cut 5 bases from V and 3 bases from J, with 19 bases between. The germline gives CDR1 MNHEY, CDR2 SMNVEV (reference sequence). This CDR3 has 16 residues. The CDR3 bases are TGTGCCAGCAGTCCCATCCCAGGGGCGGCTTACTATGGCTACACCTTC. This translates into CASSPIPGAAYYGYTF.

Worth noting for this clone: This sample includes further DNA sequences coding for the same CDR3. V and J are TRBV28 and TRBJ1-5; TRBD1 agrees at 7 bases. V trimming: 5 bases; J trimming: 2 bases; junction bases outside the gene matches: 3. The CDR3 is made up of 14 amino acids. Germline V CDR1 and CDR2: MDHEN, SYDVKM. The CDR3 DNA reads TGTGCCAGCAGTGTTGGGACAGGCAATCAGCCCCAGCATTTT. It codes for CASSVGTGNQPQHF. The full variable domain, completed using reference TRBV28 and TRBJ1-5, is DVKVTQSSRYLVKRTGEKVFLECVQDMDHENMFWYRQDPGLGLRLIYFSYDVKMKEKGDIPEGYSVSREKKERFSLILESASTNQTSMYLCASSVGTGNQPQHFGDGTRLSIL.

A few counts support this clone. This chain links TRBV10-3 with TRBJ1-2; D gene uncertain. The CDR3 totals 14 residues. V lost 10 bases, J lost 4 bases, and 19 bases lay in between. Germline V CDR1 and CDR2: ENHRY, SYGVKD. CDR3 residues: CASSGRSPPYGYTF. The CDR3 coding sequence is TGTGCCAGCTCCGGAAGGTCCCCACCCTATGGCTACACCTTC.

The chain joins TRBV27 to TRBJ2-2, with D perhaps assigned TRBD1 or TRBD2 (5 bases each). Germline V CDR1 and CDR2: MNHEY, SMNVEV (reference sequence). The length of the CDR3 is 14 residues. V was clipped by 3 bases and J by 4 bases, with 9 bases between them. This chain's CDR3 is CASSFWGPTGELFF. The DNA of the CDR3 is TGTGCCAGCAGTTTTTGGGGACCCACCGGGGAGCTGTTTTTT.

J is TRBJ1-1 and V is TRBV19, with D possibly TRBD1 on 5 matching bases. Germline CDR1 reads LNHDA; CDR2 reads SQIVND (reference sequence). The CDR3 totals 14 residues. Trimming took off 9 bases at V and 1 base at J, with 15 bases between the two ends. Here the CDR3 reads CASRGAAENTEAFF. CDR3 sequence (DNA): TGTGCCAGCCGTGGGGCAGCGGAGAACACTGAAGCTTTCTTT.

This chain connects TRBV18 to TRBJ2-1; maybe TRBD1 (6 bases). The germline V and J ends were trimmed by 3 bases and 8 bases, with 20 bases remaining between them. CDR1 is KGHSH and CDR2 is LQKENI in the germline V gene. The CDR3 has 16 amino acids. Written as DNA, the CDR3 is TGTGCCAGCTCACCCCTCCCGGACAGCCTGACAGATGAGCAGTTCTTC. This encodes CASSPLPDSLTDEQFF.

The chain has TRBV6-1 and TRBJ1-5, with no clear D. Germline lookup yields CDR1 MNHNS and CDR2 SASEGT. Trimming took off 2 bases at V and 1 base at J, with 12 bases between the two ends. The CDR3 loop spans 16 amino acids. In DNA form, the CDR3 reads TGTGCCAGCAGTGAATGGTCAACTGGGAGCAATCAGCCCCAGCATTTT. It is translated as CASSEWSTGSNQPQHF.

The CDR3 loop is CASSPALDTQYF. Written as DNA, the CDR3 is TGTGCCAGCAGCCCGGCGTTGGATACGCAGTATTTT. V usage is TRBV7-9 and J usage is TRBJ2-3; the D is unclear. CDR3 length: 12 amino acids. Trimming shortened V by 5 bases and J by 6 bases, and 9 bases separated the two germline ends. Germline assignment: CDR1 SEHNR and CDR2 FQNEAQ (reference sequence). Full variable domain (outside the CDR3, taken from reference TRBV7-9 and TRBJ2-3): DTGVSQNPRHKITKRGQNVTFRCDPISEHNRLYWYRQTLGQGPEFLTYFQNEAQLEKSRLLSDRFSAERPKGSFSTLEIQRTEQGDSAMYLCASSPALDTQYFGPGTRLTVL.

The J gene is TRBJ1-1, the V gene TRBV9, with D hard to call. The CDR3 loop spans 13 amino acids. Trimming pared 5 bases from V and 4 bases from J, leaving 12 bases between. CDR1 is SGDLS, CDR2 YYNGEE, per germline. CDR3 protein: CASRSGGSTEAFF. The CDR3, as DNA: TGTGCCAGCAGGTCCGGAGGGAGCACTGAAGCTTTCTTT.

The rearrangement joins TRBV7-9 to TRBJ2-7; a possible D gene is TRBD2 (5 bases). V lost 5 bases and J 2 bases, leaving 19 bases between the germline ends. This CDR3 has 16 residues. Germline-derived CDR1 and CDR2 are SEHNR and FQNEAQ (reference sequence). The CDR3 loop reads CASSPPTPGGTYEQYF. DNA of the CDR3: TGTGCCAGCAGCCCGCCGACCCCCGGAGGTACCTACGAGCAGTACTTC.

The chain recombines TRBV5-6 with TRBJ2-2, with unresolved D. V lost 2 bases and J 6 bases, leaving 5 bases between the germline ends. CDR1 is SGHDT and CDR2 is YYEEEE in the germline V gene. The CDR3 is 12 amino acids. The CDR3 protein is CASSFVPGELFF. CDR3 nucleotide sequence: TGTGCCAGCAGCTTCGTACCCGGGGAGCTGTTTTTT.